Included here is one T cell receptor (beta chain) sequence, with context. This entry is derived from a study of blood T cell repertoires in COVID-19. The repertoire was sequenced with immunoSEQ multiplex PCR; TCRdb's copy has only in-frame clones and lacks some. The repertoire consists of roughly 190,000 clones, with about 85% occurring once and the leading ten covering around 7%. This clonotype originated in a woman of 80 years or more in a cohort sampled during active or convalescent COVID-19. The source material was peripheral blood.

The CDR3 protein is CASSRAGRGSSYEQYF. CDR3 bases: TGTGCCAGCAGCCGGGCGGGCAGGGGTAGCTCCTACGAGCAGTACTTC. The genes are TRBV6-2 or TRBV6-3 and TRBJ2-7; a weak D match, TRBD1 (6 bases). V was shortened by 6 bases and J by 0 bases, with 18 bases between the two germline ends. From germline, CDR1 is MNHEY and CDR2 SVGEGT. The CDR3 has 16 amino acids.